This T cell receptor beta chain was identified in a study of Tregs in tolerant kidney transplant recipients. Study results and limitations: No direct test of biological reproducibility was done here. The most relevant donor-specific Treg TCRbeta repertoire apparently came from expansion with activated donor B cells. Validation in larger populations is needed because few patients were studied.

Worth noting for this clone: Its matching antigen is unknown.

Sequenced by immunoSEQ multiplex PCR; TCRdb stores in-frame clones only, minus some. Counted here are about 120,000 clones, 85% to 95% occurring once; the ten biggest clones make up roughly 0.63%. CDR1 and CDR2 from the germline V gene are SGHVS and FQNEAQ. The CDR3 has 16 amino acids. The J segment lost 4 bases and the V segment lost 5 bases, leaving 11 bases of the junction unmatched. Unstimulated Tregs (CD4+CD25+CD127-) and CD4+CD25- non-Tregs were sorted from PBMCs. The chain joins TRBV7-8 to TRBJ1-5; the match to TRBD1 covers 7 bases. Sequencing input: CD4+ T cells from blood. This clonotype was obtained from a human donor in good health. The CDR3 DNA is TGTGCCAGCAGCACCCGGGGACAGTCTCGGAATCAGCCCCAGCATTTT. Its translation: CASSTRGQSRNQPQHF.